The clone carrying this T cell receptor (beta chain) came up many times. The target antigen is unknown. The data originate from a study of lung T cells in sarcoidosis with Löfgren's syndrome. V shed 3 bases and J shed 0 bases, with 6 bases lying between them. The V gene's germline CDR1 is MDHEN and CDR2 SYDVKM. This CDR3 has 14 residues. Broader study findings: These T cells possibly recognize a putative, unidentified sarcoidosis-associated antigen. Multiple Löfgren's syndrome patients reportedly shared TRAV12-1 and TRBV2 CDR3 motifs, suggesting public CD4+ TCRs. Löfgren's syndrome patients reportedly showed greatest TRAV12-1 and TRBV2 expansion versus controls.

TCRdb reprocessed the reads with MiXCR, giving one entry per CDR3 protein. The sample consists of 60,000 to 65,000 distinct CDR3 sequences, 21% of them appearing once. Sequencing input: CD4+ T cells from PBMCs. The receptor comes from a human donor with sarcoidosis (Löfgren's syndrome or another form), or a control subject (not recorded which). The chain combines TRBV28 with TRBJ2-1; D gene unclear. The CDR3 coding sequence is TGTGCCAGCAGTTTTGAGGCCTCCTACAATGAGCAGTTCTTC. Translated, it gives CASSFEASYNEQFF.